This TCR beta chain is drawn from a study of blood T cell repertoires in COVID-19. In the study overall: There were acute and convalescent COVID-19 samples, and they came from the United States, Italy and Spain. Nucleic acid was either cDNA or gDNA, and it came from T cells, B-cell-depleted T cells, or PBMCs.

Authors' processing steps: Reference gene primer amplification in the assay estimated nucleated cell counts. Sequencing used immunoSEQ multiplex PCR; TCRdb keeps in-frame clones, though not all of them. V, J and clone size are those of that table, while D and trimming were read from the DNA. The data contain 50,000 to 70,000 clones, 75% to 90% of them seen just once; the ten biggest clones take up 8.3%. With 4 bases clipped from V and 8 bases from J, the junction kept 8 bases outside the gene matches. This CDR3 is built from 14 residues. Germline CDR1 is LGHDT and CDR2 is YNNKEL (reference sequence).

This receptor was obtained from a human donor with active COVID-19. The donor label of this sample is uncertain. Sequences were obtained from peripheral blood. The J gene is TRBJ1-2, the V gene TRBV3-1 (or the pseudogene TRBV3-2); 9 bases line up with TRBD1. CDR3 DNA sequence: TGTGCCAGCAGCCCGGGACAGGGTATCGGAGGCTACACCTTC. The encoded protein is CASSPGQGIGGYTF.